Below, 15 T cell receptor beta chains from the same sample are listed, as sequenced in a study of shared clonotypes between healthy human individuals. Sequencing used immunoSEQ multiplex PCR; TCRdb keeps in-frame clones, though not all of them. Altogether 2 million to 3 million clones are present, approximately 94% being singletons, with the ten largest covering about 0.34%. Sequencing was carried out using naive CD4+ T cells from PBMCs. Subset given: CD45RA+ positively selected. The source is a man aged 18 to 29 in good health. Some clones in this sample may be carry-over from other donors' samples.

This chain links TRBV2 with TRBJ2-7, with D uncertain. CDR3 length: 13 amino acids. V gave up 4 bases and J gave up 2 bases, with 9 bases separating them. Germline V lookup: CDR1 SNHLY, CDR2 FYNNEI. The DNA for the CDR3 is TGTGCCAGCAGTGCCGACCCGGCCTACGAGCAGTACTTC. This translates into CASSADPAYEQYF.

This rearrangement joins TRBV7-2 to TRBJ1-1; 8 bases map to TRBD1. Per germline, CDR1 SGHTA and CDR2 FQGNSA. Unmatched junction bases numbered 16, after V lost 6 bases and J lost 1 base. The length of the CDR3 is 18 residues. CDR3: CASRFNPRRDRQNTEAFF. The CDR3 nucleotides read TGTGCCAGCAGATTTAATCCTCGCCGGGACAGGCAGAACACTGAAGCTTTCTTT.

The genes are TRBV5-1 and TRBJ2-1; TRBD1 aligns across 7 bases. CDR1 SGHRS and CDR2 YFSETQ come from the germline V gene. This CDR3 spans 16 amino acids. J lost 7 bases, V lost 1 base, and 11 bases had no gene match. The DNA of the CDR3 is TGCGCCAGCAGCTTGTATACCCAGGACAGGACTAATGAGCAGTTCTTC. It is translated as CASSLYTQDRTNEQFF.

V and J are TRBV11-2 and TRBJ2-7, with 7 bases matching TRBD1. The CDR3 consists of 13 residues. Looked up from germline, CDR1 is SGHAT and CDR2 is FQNNGV. Losses at the gene ends were 5 bases for V and 6 bases for J; bases not matched to a gene: 7. This CDR3 is CASSRDREGEQYF. Written as DNA, the CDR3 is TGTGCCAGCAGCCGCGACAGGGAAGGCGAGCAGTACTTC.

This clone appeared once. This chain's CDR3 is CASSPKTDIQETQYF. For the CDR3, the DNA is TGTGCCAGCAGCCCAAAAACGGACATACAAGAGACCCAGTACTTC. The rearrangement links TRBV7-2 to TRBJ2-5; D is perhaps TRBD1 (5 bases). V lost 5 bases, J lost 2 bases, and 15 bases lay in between. CDR1 is SGHTA, CDR2 FQGNSA, per germline. There are 15 residues in the CDR3. Full variable domain (missing parts from reference TRBV7-2 and TRBJ2-5): GAGVSQSPSNKVTEKGKDVELRCDPISGHTALYWYRQSLGQGLEFLIYFQGNSAPDKSGLPSDRFSAERTGGSVSTLTIQRTQQEDSAVYLCASSPKTDIQETQYFGPGTRLLVL.

This chain uses TRBV6-5 with TRBJ2-5; possible D gene TRBD1, 5 bases. This CDR3 spans 13 amino acids. The germline V gene encodes CDR1 MNHEY and CDR2 SVGAGI. Trimming took 6 bases from V and 5 from J, leaving 13 bases between them. The DNA for the CDR3 is TGTGCCAGCAGCCTCAGGGTCGGGGAGACCCAGTACTTC. Translated: CASSLRVGETQYF.

The V gene is TRBV25-1, the J gene TRBJ2-5; 7 nucleotides agree with TRBD1. V dropped 3 bases and J dropped 2; count of bases not matched to a gene: 3. CDR3 length equals 14 residues. Germline CDR1 and CDR2: MGHDK and SYGVNS. DNA of the CDR3: TGTGCCAGCAGTGAGACAGGGAGTCAAGAGACCCAGTACTTC. Its protein is CASSETGSQETQYF.

About this clone itself: The sample contains more than one DNA sequence encoding this CDR3. This sequence joins TRBV28 and TRBJ2-5, with D maybe TRBD1 (5 bases). The length of the CDR3 is 13 residues. V was trimmed by 5 bases and J by 1 base, leaving 8 bases between them. CDR1 and CDR2 from the germline V gene are MDHEN and SYDVKM. The CDR3 DNA reads TGTGCCAGCAGTCGGCAGGGCCAAGAGACCCAGTACTTC. Translated, it gives CASSRQGQETQYF. The full variable domain, rest sourced from reference TRBV28 and TRBJ2-5, is DVKVTQSSRYLVKRTGEKVFLECVQDMDHENMFWYRQDPGLGLRLIYFSYDVKMKEKGDIPEGYSVSREKKERFSLILESASTNQTSMYLCASSRQGQETQYFGPGTRLLVL.

This clone occurred once. The chain has TRBV5-1 and TRBJ2-5; the D is unclear. The better agreement between TRBJ2-7 and the DNA end casts doubt on the J call. This CDR3 comprises 11 residues. Looked up from germline, CDR1 is SGHRS and CDR2 is YFSETQ. The CDR3 DNA follows: TGCGCCAGCAGGGCCTCCTACGAGCAGTACTTC. It translates to CASRASYEQYF.

J is TRBJ2-2 and V is TRBV19; 9 bases fit TRBD2. Germline V gene data show CDR1 as LNHDA and CDR2 as SQIVND (reference sequence). V lost 3 bases and J lost 7; bases outside the gene matches: 6. This CDR3 contains 15 residues. The chain's CDR3 is CASSMVAGAIGELFF. CDR3 sequence (DNA): TGTGCCAGTAGTATGGTAGCGGGAGCAATCGGGGAGCTGTTTTTT.

The rearrangement links TRBV7-3 to TRBJ1-1; D is unresolved. The germline V gene encodes CDR1 SGHTA and CDR2 FQGTGA. Trimming took off 5 bases at V and 4 bases at J, with 20 bases between the two ends. The CDR3 runs 16 residues. The CDR3 loop is CASSQVAGVPPTEAFF. The DNA of the CDR3 is TGTGCCAGCAGCCAGGTTGCCGGAGTTCCCCCCACTGAAGCTTTCTTT.

About this clone: Other DNA sequences within the sample encode an identical CDR3. The chain couples TRBV20-1 to TRBJ1-2, with D possibly matching TRBD1 (5 bases). Germline CDR1 DFQATT, CDR2 SNEGSKA (reference sequence). There are 11 residues in the CDR3. Trimming cost V 3 bases and J 7 bases, with 9 bases left between them. The CDR3 DNA reads TGCAGTGCTAGTCGGGGGGTTGGCTACACCTTC. Its protein is CSASRGVGYTF.

V is TRBV5-4 and J is TRBJ2-5; TRBD2 matches at 8 bases. Germline V gives CDR1 SGHNT, CDR2 YYREEE (reference sequence). This CDR3 is 15 amino acids long. Unmatched junction bases numbered 6, after V lost 4 bases and J lost 1 base. The CDR3 here is CASSTKTSAQETQYF. CDR3 in DNA: TGTGCCAGCAGCACCAAGACTAGCGCCCAAGAGACCCAGTACTTC.

The chain links TRBV14 to TRBJ1-5, with D perhaps matching TRBD1 (5 bases). Germline loops: CDR1 SGHDN, CDR2 FVKESK. CDR3 size: 14 residues. V lost 1 base and J lost 6, with 10 bases in between. The CDR3 loop is CASSQGDPRQPQHF. The DNA of the CDR3 is TGTGCCAGCAGCCAAGGGGACCCCCGTCAGCCCCAGCATTTT.

This clone was observed a handful of times. The genes are TRBV4-2 and TRBJ1-1; D ambiguous. Germline V CDR1 and CDR2: LGHNA, YNFKEQ. The germline V and J ends were trimmed by 7 bases and 11 bases, with 20 bases remaining between them. CDR3 length: 13 amino acids. CDR3: CASTPPTGSRAFF. The DNA of the CDR3 is TGTGCCAGCACCCCACCCACGGGGTCCAGGGCTTTCTTT.